This section outlines one TCR delta chain sequence together with its context. This clone was observed a handful of times. No cognate antigen has been identified for it. This sequence may be a read error, since a much larger clone differs from it by one base. CDR1 GEAIGNYY and CDR2 EKD were looked up in the germline V gene. From cysteine to phenylalanine, the CDR3 is 14 amino acids long. Of all the DNA, just the CDR3 is kept, 42 bases in frame from base 1. Sequencing relied on an Illumina MiSeq. TCRdb called clones afresh from the public reads with CATT; identical DNA rows were later merged. In this sample the table shows 4,500 to 5,000 delta-chain clones, around 5% of which occur a single time. The ten largest account for 11% of the sample. The data were taken from a study of gamma-delta chains in newborns, infants, children (dated by TCRdb to between 2018 and 2021). Background for the entire study: According to the study title, microbial exposure causes polyclonal expansion of innate gammadelta T cells right after birth. The study examined the way microbial exposure affected innate gammadelta T cell populations in human newborns right after birth.

The chain is encoded by TRDV2 joined to TRDJ2; 9 bases in the middle match TRDD3. The sequence was collected from a child who was a newborn, infant or young child, either healthy, febrile or measles-vaccinated (not recorded which). The source material was blood. The CDR3 here reads CACATWGIHTQLFF. Here is the DNA: TGTGCCTGTGCCACCTGGGGGATTCATACACAACTCTTCTTT.